This T cell receptor beta chain was recorded in a study of blood T cell repertoires in COVID-19. Study in general: The samples span acute and convalescent COVID-19 from the United States, Italy and Spain.

Germline V lookup: CDR1 LGHDT, CDR2 YNNKEL (reference sequence). V lost 4 bases, J lost 5 bases, and 15 bases lay in between. This CDR3 has 15 amino acids. TCRdb keeps only in-frame clones here, not all; method: immunoSEQ multiplex PCR. The profile shows fewer than 300,000 clones, 83% of them singletons. The receptor's source is a woman between 50 and 59 years old who had recovered from COVID-19. The chain couples TRBV3-1 (or the pseudogene TRBV3-2) to TRBJ1-5; D might be TRBD1 (5 bases). The specimen was peripheral blood. In DNA, the CDR3 is TGTGCCAGCAGCCTATCCTGGGGCCCGGATCAGCCCCAGCATTTT. Translating it yields CASSLSWGPDQPQHF.